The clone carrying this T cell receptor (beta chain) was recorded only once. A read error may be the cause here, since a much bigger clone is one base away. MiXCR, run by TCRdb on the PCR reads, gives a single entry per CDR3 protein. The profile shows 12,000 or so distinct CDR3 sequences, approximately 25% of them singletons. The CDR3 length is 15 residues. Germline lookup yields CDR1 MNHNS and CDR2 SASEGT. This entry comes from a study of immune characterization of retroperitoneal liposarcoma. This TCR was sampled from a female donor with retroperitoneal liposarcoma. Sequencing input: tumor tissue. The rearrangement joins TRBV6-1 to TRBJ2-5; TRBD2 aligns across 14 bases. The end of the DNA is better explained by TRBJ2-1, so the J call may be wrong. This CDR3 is CASGIRLAGGRQQFF. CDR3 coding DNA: TGTGCCAGCGGAATCCGACTAGCGGGGGGGCGTCAGCAGTTCTTC.